This TCR beta chain came from a study of blood T cell repertoires in COVID-19. Study as a whole: The United States, Italy and Spain were the sources of the acute and convalescent COVID-19 samples. The cDNA or gDNA used as material had been derived from T cells, B-cell-depleted T cells, or PBMCs.

V dropped 5 bases and J dropped 2; count of bases not matched to a gene: 7. The CDR3 has 15 amino acids. Germline CDR1 and CDR2: SGHTA and FQGTGA. How the authors handled the data: Amplification of reference gene primers provided the estimated nucleated cell counts. TCRdb's table, derived via immunoSEQ multiplex PCR, lists solely in-frame clones and lacks some. That table gives V, J and clone size, and the DNA gave D and trimming. The table has 100,000 to 130,000 clones, 60% to 85% seen once; the top ten hold less than 2%. The chain uses TRBV7-3 and TRBJ2-3, with 7 bases that match TRBD1. This clonotype was sampled from a woman in her thirties or forties with acute or convalescent COVID-19. Sequencing input: peripheral blood. CDR3 residues: CASSQIGQATDTQYF. CDR3 sequence (DNA): TGTGCCAGCAGCCAAATAGGACAGGCCACAGATACGCAGTATTTT.